These 11 T cell receptor beta chains were all obtained from the same sample, sequenced in a study of T-cell reconstitution after alpha-beta-depleted transplantation in children. Preparation of the TCRbeta library used unique molecular identifiers. From the PCR reads, TCRdb called clonotypes with MiXCR, one entry per CDR3 protein. Of more than 150,000 distinct CDR3 sequences listed, roughly 7.5% are singletons. The sequences come from PBMCs from the stem cell graft donor, collected from the stem cell graft. The source is a human donor who donated a stem cell graft to a child with Wiskott-Aldrich syndrome.

This clonotype was seen many times. V gene TRBV4-1 combines with J gene TRBJ2-3; 9 bases map to TRBD1. The germline gives CDR1 MGHRA, CDR2 YSYEKL. V lost 0 bases, J lost 5 bases, and 6 bases stayed unmatched. This CDR3 has 16 amino acids. This CDR3 is CASSQDGTGLKDTQYF. The CDR3 nucleotides are TGCGCCAGCAGCCAAGACGGGACAGGGTTAAAAGATACGCAGTATTTT.

This clonotype was detected ten times or more. V and J are TRBV12-3 or TRBV12-4 and TRBJ2-7; D gene uncertain. With 6 bases removed from V and 3 bases from J, the gap between germline ends came to 15 bases. CDR3 length equals 14 residues. The CDR3 coding sequence is TGTGCCAGCAGAAGAACGGTTACTCACTACGAGCAGTACTTC. It encodes CASRRTVTHYEQYF.

This clonotype was found many times. The genes are TRBV15 and TRBJ1-3; 8 nucleotides align to TRBD1. Germline CDR1 and CDR2: LNHNV and YYDKDF (reference sequence). The CDR3 covers 16 residues. The trim removed 2 bases at V and 2 bases at J, leaving 5 bases unmatched. This CDR3 is CATSRSRTGTGNTIYF. The DNA of the CDR3 is TGTGCCACCAGCAGATCAAGGACAGGGACTGGAAACACCATATATTTT.

This clonotype occurred many times. The rearrangement uses TRBV20-1 and TRBJ2-5; tentative D call: TRBD1 (5 bases). Per the germline V gene, CDR1 is DFQATT and CDR2 is SNEGSKA (reference sequence). Trimming stripped 3 bases from V and 1 base from J, with 12 bases between. The CDR3 is made up of 14 amino acids. DNA of the CDR3: TGCAGTGCTAGTTCCCAGGGCTCCCAAGAGACCCAGTACTTC. As protein: CSASSQGSQETQYF.

J is TRBJ2-7 and V is TRBV5-6, with unresolved D. This CDR3 spans 15 amino acids. CDR1 is SGHDT, CDR2 YYEEEE, per germline. Trimming took off 3 bases at V and 11 bases at J, with 24 bases between the two ends. CDR3 nucleotide sequence: TGTGCCAGCAGCTCCGAGATCCCCCGCCCCTCAGCCAAGTACTTC. This codes for CASSSEIPRPSAKYF. The entire variable domain, with the rest obtained from reference TRBV5-6 and TRBJ2-7, is as follows: DAGVTQSPTHLIKTRGQQVTLRCSPKSGHDTVSWYQQALGQGPQFIFQYYEEEERQRGNFPDRFSGHQFPNYSSELNVNALLLGDSALYLCASSSEIPRPSAKYFGPGTRLTVT.

This clonotype occurred many times. This chain joins TRBV2 and TRBJ1-1; 7 bases are shared with TRBD1. This CDR3 has 14 amino acids. CDR1 is SNHLY and CDR2 is FYNNEI in the germline V gene. V shed 1 base and J 1 base; nucleotides not matched to a gene: 0. CDR3 DNA sequence: TGTGCCAGCAGTGAAGGACAGGGGAACACTGAAGCTTTCTTT. Translating it yields CASSEGQGNTEAFF.

There are many counts of this clonotype. V and J are TRBV29-1 and TRBJ1-5; 7 positions match TRBD1. The J segment lost 4 bases and the V segment lost 4 bases, leaving 4 bases of the junction unmatched. The CDR3 runs 13 residues. CDR1 is SQVTM, CDR2 ANQGSEA, per germline. The CDR3 DNA sequence: TGCAGCGTTGGAAACAGGGGAAATCAGCCCCAGCATTTT. Its translation: CSVGNRGNQPQHF.

There are many counts of this clonotype. This chain joins TRBV6-6 and TRBJ2-3; the match to TRBD2 covers 7 bases. V shed 1 base and J 5 bases; nucleotides not matched to a gene: 0. The germline V gene has CDR1 MNHNY and CDR2 SVGAGI (reference sequence). The CDR3 extends over 13 amino acids. The CDR3 region is CASSYWGGDTQYF. The CDR3 coding sequence is TGTGCCAGCAGTTACTGGGGGGGAGATACGCAGTATTTT.

This clonotype has just a few counts. This sequence joins TRBV27 and TRBJ2-5, with TRBD1 matching 8 bases. The V gene end was trimmed by 5 bases and the J gene end by 7 bases; junction bases not matched to a gene: 15. The CDR3 length is 16 residues. Germline V gene lookup returns CDR1 MNHEY and CDR2 SMNVEV (reference sequence). The CDR3 DNA reads as TGTGCCAGCAGTCGCGACAGGGGCCCTCCGGGCGGGACCCAGTACTTC. It specifies CASSRDRGPPGGTQYF.

Many counts were recorded for this clonotype. The chain is built from TRBV12-3 or TRBV12-4 and TRBJ2-1; no definite D call. This CDR3 has 15 amino acids. The V end was cut by 2 bases, the J end by 0 bases, with 8 bases between. The CDR3 loop reads CASSLMVHSYNEQFF. Here the CDR3 DNA reads TGTGCCAGCAGTTTAATGGTACACTCCTACAATGAGCAGTTCTTC.

In its sample, this clonotype was seen many times. The rearrangement uses TRBV10-3 and TRBJ2-1; no reliable D call. The CDR3 spans 11 residues. Germline V gene lookup returns CDR1 ENHRY and CDR2 SYGVKD. Trimming took off 4 bases at V and 6 bases at J, with 4 bases between the two ends. The CDR3 is CAISAGNEQFF. CDR3 in DNA: TGTGCCATCAGTGCGGGCAATGAGCAGTTCTTC.